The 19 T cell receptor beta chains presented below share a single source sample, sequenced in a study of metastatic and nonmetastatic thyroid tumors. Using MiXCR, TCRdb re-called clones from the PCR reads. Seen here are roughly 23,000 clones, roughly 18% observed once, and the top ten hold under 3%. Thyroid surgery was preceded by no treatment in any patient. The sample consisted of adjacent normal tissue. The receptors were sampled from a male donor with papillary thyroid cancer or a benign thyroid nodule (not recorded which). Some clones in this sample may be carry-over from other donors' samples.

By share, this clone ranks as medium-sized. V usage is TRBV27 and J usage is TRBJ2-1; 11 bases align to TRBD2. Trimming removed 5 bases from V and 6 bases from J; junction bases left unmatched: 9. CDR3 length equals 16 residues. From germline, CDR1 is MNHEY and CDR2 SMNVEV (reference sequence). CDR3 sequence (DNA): TGTGCCAGCAGTACCCAAACCGGGACTAGCGGCAATGAGCAGTTCTTC. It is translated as CASSTQTGTSGNEQFF.

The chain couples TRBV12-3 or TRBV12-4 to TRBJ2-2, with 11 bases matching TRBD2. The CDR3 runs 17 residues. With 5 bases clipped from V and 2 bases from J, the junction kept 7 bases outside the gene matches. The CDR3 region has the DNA TGTGCCAGCAGTCTGGGGACTAGCGGTAGAAACACCGGGGAGCTGTTTTTT. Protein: CASSLGTSGRNTGELFF.

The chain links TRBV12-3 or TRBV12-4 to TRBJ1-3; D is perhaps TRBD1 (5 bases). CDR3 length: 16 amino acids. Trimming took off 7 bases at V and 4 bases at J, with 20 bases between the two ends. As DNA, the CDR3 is TGTGCCAGCACCCCCCGTGACAGCTTCAACGGAAACACCATATATTTT. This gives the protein CASTPRDSFNGNTIYF.

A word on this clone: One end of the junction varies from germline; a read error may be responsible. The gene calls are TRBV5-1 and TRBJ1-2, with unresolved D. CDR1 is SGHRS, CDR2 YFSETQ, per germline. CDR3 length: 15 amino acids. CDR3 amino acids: CASSLADGDLAGYAF. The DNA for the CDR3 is TGCGCCAGCAGCCTAGCAGATGGGGATCTGGCTGGCTACGCCTTC.

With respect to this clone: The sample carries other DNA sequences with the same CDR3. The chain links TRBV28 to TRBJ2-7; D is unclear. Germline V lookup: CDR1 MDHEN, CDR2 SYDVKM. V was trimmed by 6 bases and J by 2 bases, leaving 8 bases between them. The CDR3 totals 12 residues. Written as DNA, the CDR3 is TGTGCCAGCAGGGGTCGCCCCTACGAGCAGTACTTC. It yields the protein CASRGRPYEQYF.

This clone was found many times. CDR3: CASSPAGDEDEQYF. In DNA, the CDR3 is TGTGCCAGCAGCCCCGCCGGAGATGAGGACGAGCAGTACTTC. This chain links TRBV7-3 with TRBJ2-7; D is uncertain. V was trimmed by 5 bases and J by 5 bases, leaving 16 bases between them. Germline assignment: CDR1 SGHTA and CDR2 FQGTGA. This CDR3 spans 14 amino acids.

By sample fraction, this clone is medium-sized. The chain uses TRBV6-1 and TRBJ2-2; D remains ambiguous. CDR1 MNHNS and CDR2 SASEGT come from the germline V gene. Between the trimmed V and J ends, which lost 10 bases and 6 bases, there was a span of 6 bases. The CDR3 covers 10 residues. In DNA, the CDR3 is TGTGCCACGAGAGCCGGGGAGCTGTTTTTT. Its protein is CATRAGELFF.

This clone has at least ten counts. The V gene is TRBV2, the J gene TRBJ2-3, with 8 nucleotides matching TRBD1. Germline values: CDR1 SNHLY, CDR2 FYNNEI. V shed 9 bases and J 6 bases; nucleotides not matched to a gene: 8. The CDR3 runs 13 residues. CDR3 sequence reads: CARGQGYRDTQYF. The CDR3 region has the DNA TGTGCCAGAGGACAGGGTTATCGGGATACGCAGTATTTT.

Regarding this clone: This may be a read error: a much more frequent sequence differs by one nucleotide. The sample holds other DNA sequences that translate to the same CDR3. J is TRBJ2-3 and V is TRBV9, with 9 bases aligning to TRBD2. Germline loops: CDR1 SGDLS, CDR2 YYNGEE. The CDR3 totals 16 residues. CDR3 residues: CASSSLSGGSTDTQYF. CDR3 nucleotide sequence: TGTGCCAGCAGCTCCCTCAGCGGGGGGAGCACAGACACGCAGTATTTT.

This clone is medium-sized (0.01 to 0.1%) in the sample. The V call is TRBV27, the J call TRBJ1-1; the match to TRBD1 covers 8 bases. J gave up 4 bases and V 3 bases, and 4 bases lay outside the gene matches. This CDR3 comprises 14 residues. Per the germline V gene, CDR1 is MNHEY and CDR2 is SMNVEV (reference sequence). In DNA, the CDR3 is TGTGCCAGCAGTTTCTTCACAGGGGGCACTGAAGCTTTCTTT. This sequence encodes CASSFFTGGTEAFF.

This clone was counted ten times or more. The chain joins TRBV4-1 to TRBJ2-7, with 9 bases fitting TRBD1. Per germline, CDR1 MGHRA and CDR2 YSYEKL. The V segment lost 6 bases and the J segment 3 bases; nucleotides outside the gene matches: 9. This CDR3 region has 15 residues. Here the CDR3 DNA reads TGCGCCAGCAGTCAACAACAGGGGGCAGGCTACGAGCAGTACTTC. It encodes CASSQQQGAGYEQYF.

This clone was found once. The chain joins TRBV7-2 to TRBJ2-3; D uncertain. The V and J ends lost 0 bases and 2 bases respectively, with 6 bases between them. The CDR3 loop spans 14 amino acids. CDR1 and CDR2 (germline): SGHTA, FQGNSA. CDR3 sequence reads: CASSLAQNTDTQYF. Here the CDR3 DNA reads TGTGCCAGCAGCTTAGCGCAGAACACAGATACGCAGTATTTT.

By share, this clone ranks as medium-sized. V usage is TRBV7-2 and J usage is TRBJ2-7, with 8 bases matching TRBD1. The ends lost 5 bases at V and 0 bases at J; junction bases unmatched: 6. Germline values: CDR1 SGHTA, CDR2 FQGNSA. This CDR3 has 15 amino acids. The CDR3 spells CASSNGQGSSYEQYF. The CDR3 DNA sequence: TGTGCCAGCAGCAACGGACAGGGTAGCTCCTACGAGCAGTACTTC. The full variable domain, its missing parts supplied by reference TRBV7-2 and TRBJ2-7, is GAGVSQSPSNKVTEKGKDVELRCDPISGHTALYWYRQSLGQGLEFLIYFQGNSAPDKSGLPSDRFSAERTGGSVSTLTIQRTQQEDSAVYLCASSNGQGSSYEQYFGPGTRLTVT.

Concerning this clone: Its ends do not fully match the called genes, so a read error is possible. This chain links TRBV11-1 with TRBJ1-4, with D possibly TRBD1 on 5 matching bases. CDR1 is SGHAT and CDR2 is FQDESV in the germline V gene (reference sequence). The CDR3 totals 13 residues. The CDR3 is CARSLTVNEKLFF. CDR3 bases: TGTGCCAGAAGCTTGACAGTAAATGAAAAACTGTTTTTT.

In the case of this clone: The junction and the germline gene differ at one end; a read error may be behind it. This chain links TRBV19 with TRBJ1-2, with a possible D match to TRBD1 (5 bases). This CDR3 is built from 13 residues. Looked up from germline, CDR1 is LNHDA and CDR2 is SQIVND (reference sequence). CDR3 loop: CASRGEISYVYTF. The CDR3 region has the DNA TGTGCCAGTAGAGGGGAGATTTCCTATGTCTACACCTTC.

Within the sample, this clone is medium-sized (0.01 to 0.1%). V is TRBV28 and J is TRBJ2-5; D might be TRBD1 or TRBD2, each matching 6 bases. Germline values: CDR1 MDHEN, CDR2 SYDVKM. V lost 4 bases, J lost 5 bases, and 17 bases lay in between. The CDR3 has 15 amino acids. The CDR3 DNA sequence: TGTGCCAGCAGTTACGCTCTCGGGGGCCTTGAGACCCAGTACTTC. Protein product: CASSYALGGLETQYF.

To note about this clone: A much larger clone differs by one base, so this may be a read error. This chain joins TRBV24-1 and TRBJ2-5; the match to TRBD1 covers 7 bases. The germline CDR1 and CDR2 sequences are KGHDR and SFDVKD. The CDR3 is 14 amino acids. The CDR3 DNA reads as TGTGCCACCAGTGATATGACAGGGCCGGAGACCCTGTACTTC. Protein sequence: CATSDMTGPETLYF.

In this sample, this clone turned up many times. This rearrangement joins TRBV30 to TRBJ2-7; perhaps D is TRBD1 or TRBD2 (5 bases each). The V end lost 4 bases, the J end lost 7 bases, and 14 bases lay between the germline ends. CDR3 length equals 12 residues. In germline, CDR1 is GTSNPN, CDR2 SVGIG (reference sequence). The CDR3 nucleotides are TGTGCCTGGATAGGTCCCTGGGGGGAGCAGTACTTC. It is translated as CAWIGPWGEQYF.

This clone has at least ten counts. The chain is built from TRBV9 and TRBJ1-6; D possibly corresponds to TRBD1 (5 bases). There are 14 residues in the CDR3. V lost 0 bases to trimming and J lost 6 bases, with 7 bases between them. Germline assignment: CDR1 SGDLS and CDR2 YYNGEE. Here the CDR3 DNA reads TGTGCCAGCAGCGTAGAGACAGCTAATTCACCCCTCCACTTT. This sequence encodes CASSVETANSPLHF.